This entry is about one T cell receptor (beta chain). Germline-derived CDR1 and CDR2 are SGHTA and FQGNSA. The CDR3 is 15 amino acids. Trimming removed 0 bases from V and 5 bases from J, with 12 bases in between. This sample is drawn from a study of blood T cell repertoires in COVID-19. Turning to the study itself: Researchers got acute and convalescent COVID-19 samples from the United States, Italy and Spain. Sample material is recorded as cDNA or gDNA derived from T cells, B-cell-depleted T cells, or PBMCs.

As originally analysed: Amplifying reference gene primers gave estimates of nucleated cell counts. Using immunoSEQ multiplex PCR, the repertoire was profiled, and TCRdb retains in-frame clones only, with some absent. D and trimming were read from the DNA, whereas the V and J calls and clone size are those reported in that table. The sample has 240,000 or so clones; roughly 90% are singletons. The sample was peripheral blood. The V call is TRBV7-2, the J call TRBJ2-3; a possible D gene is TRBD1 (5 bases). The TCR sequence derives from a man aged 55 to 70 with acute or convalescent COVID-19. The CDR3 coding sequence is TGTGCCAGCAGCTTAGCGGTAGGGGTGCAAGATACGCAGTATTTT. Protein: CASSLAVGVQDTQYF.